These 25 T cell receptor beta chains were sequenced from one sample in a study of cytotoxic CD8 clonotypes in ibrutinib-treated CLL. The protocol was immunoSEQ multiplex PCR, while the TCRdb copy is restricted to in-frame clones and leaves out a portion. The sample carries 11,000 or so clones, roughly 83% recorded once. Source: PBMCs, taken at disease progression, from a patient treated with ibrutinib. The receptors here all came from a human donor with chronic lymphocytic leukemia.

The rearrangement links TRBV6-6 to TRBJ1-2, with unresolved D. V lost 4 bases to trimming and J lost 4 bases, with 19 bases between them. CDR1 is MNHNY and CDR2 is SVGAGI in the germline V gene (reference sequence). This CDR3 has 16 amino acids. This chain's CDR3 is CASSSPSGRKTYGYTF. The CDR3 DNA reads as TGTGCCAGCAGTTCTCCGAGTGGGAGAAAGACCTATGGCTACACCTTC.

J is TRBJ1-2 and V is TRBV10-3; D gene unclear. Germline V lookup: CDR1 ENHRY, CDR2 SYGVKD. Trimming took 3 bases from V and 14 from J, leaving 13 bases between them. The CDR3 totals 11 residues. The CDR3 protein is CAISDGTLETF. DNA for the CDR3: TGTGCCATCAGTGATGGCACACTGGAGACCTTC.

This chain links TRBV28 with TRBJ2-2; maybe TRBD1 (6 bases). The CDR3 contains 14 residues. With 10 bases removed from V and 0 bases from J, the gap between germline ends came to 12 bases. Germline assignment: CDR1 MDHEN and CDR2 SYDVKM. CDR3 DNA: TGTGCCACCAGGACAGACGCGAACACCGGGGAGCTGTTTTTT. This sequence encodes CATRTDANTGELFF.

This chain connects TRBV5-1 to TRBJ1-1; 7 bases are shared with TRBD1. The germline CDR1 and CDR2 sequences are SGHRS and YFSETQ. The CDR3 sequence is 16 residues long. V lost 7 bases to trimming and J lost 0 bases; unmatched junction nucleotides: 12. CDR3 amino acids: CASHLYGTDVNTEAFF. Here the CDR3 DNA reads TGCGCCAGCCACTTATACGGGACAGACGTGAACACTGAAGCTTTCTTT.

The chain links TRBV28 to TRBJ1-5; 7 nucleotides line up with TRBD1. V was pared by 6 bases and J by 6 bases, with 5 bases of the junction left unmatched. The germline CDR1 and CDR2 sequences are MDHEN and SYDVKM. The CDR3 is 13 amino acids. In DNA form, the CDR3 reads TGTGCCAGCAGCCTTACAGGGGTTCAGCCCCAGCATTTT. It yields the protein CASSLTGVQPQHF.

This chain links TRBV12-5 with TRBJ2-3; tentatively, D is TRBD1 or TRBD2 (6 bases each). From germline, CDR1 is LGHNT and CDR2 FRNRAP. With 0 bases removed from V and 0 bases from J, the gap between germline ends came to 10 bases. CDR3 length: 16 amino acids. This CDR3 is CASGLVLGGSTDTQYF. The DNA for the CDR3 is TGTGCTAGTGGTTTGGTACTGGGGGGCAGCACAGATACGCAGTATTTT.

V usage is TRBV5-5 and J usage is TRBJ1-4, with 8 bases that match TRBD1. The CDR3 extends over 15 amino acids. CDR1 is SGHKS, CDR2 YYEKEE, per germline (reference sequence). After removal of 4 bases from V and 8 bases from J, the junction contained 10 bases not matched to a gene. The CDR3: CASSRQGQGPEKLFF. As DNA, the CDR3 is TGTGCCAGCAGCCGCCAAGGACAGGGACCCGAAAAACTGTTTTTT.

The chain is built from TRBV29-1 and TRBJ1-2, with TRBD1 matching over 9 bases. V shed 0 bases and J 8 bases; nucleotides not matched to a gene: 10. Germline CDR1 and CDR2: SQVTM and ANQGSEA. The CDR3 contains 15 residues. The CDR3, as DNA: TGCAGCGTTGAAGAATATGTGGGACAGGGTCTGGGCTACACCTTC. It translates to CSVEEYVGQGLGYTF.

A word on this clone: The junction and the germline gene differ at one end; a read error may be behind it. V and J are TRBV11-3 and TRBJ2-7; possible D gene TRBD1, 6 bases. Per germline, CDR1 SGHNT and CDR2 YENEEA. The CDR3 covers 13 residues. CDR3 loop: CASSFGGPYEQHF. The CDR3 coding sequence is TGTGCCAGCAGCTTTGGGGGCCCCTACGAGCAGCACTTC.

This clone showed up just a few times. The chain links TRBV6-1 to TRBJ1-5; TRBD1 matches at 7 bases. Unmatched junction bases numbered 14, after V lost 3 bases and J lost 6 bases. CDR1 and CDR2 from the germline V gene are MNHNS and SASEGT. The CDR3 runs 17 residues. The CDR3 spells CASSDLEQGSGRQPQHF. The DNA of the CDR3 is TGTGCCAGCAGTGACCTGGAACAGGGGTCGGGTCGTCAGCCCCAGCATTTT.

There are a few counts of this clone. The V gene is TRBV4-1, the J gene TRBJ1-2; TRBD1 matches at 10 bases. Germline CDR1 is MGHRA and CDR2 is YSYEKL. J gave up 5 bases and V 4 bases, and 1 base lay outside the gene matches. The CDR3 spans 13 residues. The CDR3 sequence: CASSLDRGYGYTF. The CDR3 DNA is TGCGCCAGCAGCCTGGACAGGGGGTATGGCTACACCTTC.

This clone turned up a few times. J is TRBJ2-3 and V is TRBV6-6; the D gene is possibly TRBD1 (6 bases). Trimming took off 4 bases at V and 6 bases at J, with 17 bases between the two ends. This CDR3 has 15 amino acids. CDR1 MNHNY and CDR2 SVGAGI come from the germline V gene (reference sequence). CDR3: CASSSSGTPGDTQYF. DNA for the CDR3: TGTGCCAGCAGTTCTTCCGGGACACCGGGGGATACGCAGTATTTT.

The chain joins TRBV7-6 to TRBJ2-3, with unresolved D. Trimming removed 4 bases from V and 5 bases from J, with 10 bases in between. This CDR3 region has 13 residues. CDR1 SGHVS and CDR2 FNYEAQ come from the germline V gene. This chain's CDR3 is CASSSYLGDTQYF. The CDR3 DNA sequence: TGTGCCAGCAGCTCTTACTTGGGAGATACGCAGTATTTT.

This clone was detected only once. V and J are TRBV4-2 and TRBJ2-3; 10 bases are shared with TRBD2. CDR3 length: 16 residues. Per the germline V gene, CDR1 is LGHNA and CDR2 is YNFKEQ. J was trimmed by 3 bases and V by 5 bases; bases with no gene match: 8. CDR3 protein: CASSTSSGGGTDTQYF. Here the CDR3 DNA reads TGTGCCAGCAGCACCTCTAGCGGGGGTGGTACAGATACGCAGTATTTT.

The chain joins TRBV30 to TRBJ1-1, with 9 nucleotides matching TRBD1. J lost 11 bases, V lost 4 bases, and 11 bases had no gene match. The CDR3 runs 13 residues. Germline CDR1 is GTSNPN and CDR2 is SVGIG (reference sequence). The CDR3 sequence is CAWTKQGAVLAFF. CDR3 bases: TGTGCCTGGACCAAACAGGGGGCGGTTTTGGCTTTCTTT.

The gene calls are TRBV28 and TRBJ2-2; 9 bases map to TRBD2. V was pared by 3 bases and J by 5 bases, with 4 bases of the junction left unmatched. Per the germline V gene, CDR1 is MDHEN and CDR2 is SYDVKM. The CDR3 sequence is 15 residues long. DNA for the CDR3: TGTGCCAGCAGTTTGCTAGCGGGAAATACCGGGGAGCTGTTTTTT. Amino acid sequence: CASSLLAGNTGELFF.

This clone is deemed medium-sized. J is TRBJ1-5 and V is TRBV5-3; no firm D call. TRBV5-3 is identified as an open reading frame with a role that is uncertain. The V end was cut by 4 bases, the J end by 5 bases, with 4 bases between. The length of the CDR3 is 11 residues. The DNA for the CDR3 is TGTGCCAGAAGCACCGATCAGCCCCAGCATTTT. The encoded protein is CARSTDQPQHF.

The chain recombines TRBV19 with TRBJ2-2, with D unresolved. The germline CDR1 and CDR2 sequences are LNHDA and SQIVND (reference sequence). The CDR3 runs to 14 residues. V was clipped by 3 bases and J by 4 bases, with 9 bases between them. CDR3 sequence: CASSIDLTTGELFF. CDR3 in DNA: TGTGCCAGTAGTATTGATCTGACCACCGGGGAGCTGTTTTTT. The complete variable domain, with remaining parts taken from reference TRBV19 and TRBJ2-2, reads DGGITQSPKYLFRKEGQNVTLSCEQNLNHDAMYWYRQDPGQGLRLIYYSQIVNDFQKGDIAEGYSVSREKKESFPLTVTSAQKNPTAFYLCASSIDLTTGELFFGEGSRLTVL.

The table lists this clone with a few counts. J is TRBJ2-7 and V is TRBV2, with 11 nucleotides matching TRBD2. After removal of 6 bases from V and 0 bases from J, the junction contained 4 bases not matched to a gene. CDR1 and CDR2 (germline): SNHLY, FYNNEI. The CDR3 covers 15 residues. CDR3 coding DNA: TGTGCCAGCAGGGTTAGCGGGGGGGACTCCTACGAGCAGTACTTC. It encodes CASRVSGGDSYEQYF. The full variable domain, completed using reference TRBV2 and TRBJ2-7, is EPEVTQTPSHQVTQMGQEVILRCVPISNHLYFYWYRQILGQKVEFLVSFYNNEISEKSEIFDDQFSVERPDGSNFTLKIRSTKLEDSAMYFCASRVSGGDSYEQYFGPGTRLTVT.

J is TRBJ2-5 and V is TRBV12-5; possibly TRBD2 for D (6 bases). CDR1 and CDR2 (germline): LGHNT, FRNRAP. V lost 1 base to trimming and J lost 2 bases, with 14 bases between them. This CDR3 spans 16 amino acids. The DNA of the CDR3 is TGTGCTAGTGGTTTGGGCGTAACAGGAGGGCAAGAGACCCAGTACTTC. It translates to CASGLGVTGGQETQYF.

The V call is TRBV5-5, the J call TRBJ1-5, with D uncertain. The CDR3 has 15 amino acids. The germline V gene has CDR1 SGHKS and CDR2 YYEKEE (reference sequence). Trimming took 0 bases from V and 0 from J, leaving 7 bases between them. CDR3 sequence: CASSLGGYSNQPQHF. CDR3 DNA: TGTGCCAGCAGCTTGGGAGGGTATAGCAATCAGCCCCAGCATTTT.

This sequence joins TRBV10-3 and TRBJ2-7; 10 bases agree with TRBD1. CDR3 length: 14 amino acids. The germline gives CDR1 ENHRY, CDR2 SYGVKD. J was trimmed by 4 bases and V by 0 bases; bases with no gene match: 0. CDR3 loop: CAISESGQGYEQYF. CDR3 nucleotide sequence: TGTGCCATCAGTGAGTCGGGACAGGGGTACGAGCAGTACTTC.

The genes are TRBV10-3 and TRBJ2-3; 12 nucleotides match TRBD2. Germline V gene sequence: CDR1 ENHRY, CDR2 SYGVKD. The V gene end was trimmed by 10 bases and the J gene end by 6 bases; junction bases not matched to a gene: 8. This CDR3 has 14 residues. The CDR3 spells CATSGTSGLDTQYF. Written as DNA, the CDR3 is TGTGCCACCTCCGGGACTAGCGGGCTGGATACGCAGTATTTT.

J is TRBJ2-3 and V is TRBV6-6; TRBD1 might be the D (5 bases). Trimming removed 0 bases at V and 6 bases at J, with 7 bases between. CDR3 length: 13 residues. Per germline, CDR1 MNHNY and CDR2 SVGAGI (reference sequence). CDR3 nucleotides: TGTGCCAGCAGTTACTCGGGGCTGGATACGCAGTATTTT. This gives the protein CASSYSGLDTQYF.

The chain combines TRBV20-1 with TRBJ2-3, with D possibly matching TRBD2 (5 bases). The CDR3 length is 11 residues. V was cut by 7 bases and J by 1 base, with 6 bases left in between. Germline-derived CDR1 and CDR2 are DFQATT and SNEGSKA (reference sequence). The chain's CDR3 is CSVGGTDTQYF. The CDR3 DNA follows: TGCAGTGTCGGGGGCACAGATACGCAGTATTTT.